These 26 T cell receptor beta chains came from one sample sequenced in a study of identical twins. TCRdb processed the 5' RACE reads anew with MiXCR; each CDR3 protein has one entry. Of 1.5 million to 2 million distinct CDR3 sequences listed, about 32% are singletons. Material for sequencing was cord blood. Receptor source: a newborn girl in good health.

This clonotype showed up just a few times. The chain recombines TRBV30 with TRBJ1-2; a possible D gene is TRBD1 (5 bases). Germline V CDR1 and CDR2: GTSNPN, SVGIG (reference sequence). Trimming removed 6 bases at V and 5 bases at J, with 13 bases between. The CDR3 extends over 12 amino acids. The CDR3 sequence is CACIFGTYGYTF. The CDR3 nucleotides are TGTGCCTGTATCTTCGGGACTTATGGCTACACCTTC.

This chain links TRBV27 with TRBJ1-2; 7 bases line up with TRBD1. CDR3 length: 15 amino acids. CDR1 MNHEY and CDR2 SMNVEV come from the germline V gene (reference sequence). V shed 2 bases and J 2 bases; nucleotides not matched to a gene: 5. The CDR3 sequence is CASSLMPTGNYGYTF. DNA for the CDR3: TGTGCCAGCAGTTTAATGCCGACAGGGAACTATGGCTACACCTTC.

The V and J genes are TRBV18 and TRBJ1-2, with TRBD1 as a possible D gene (6 bases). The CDR3 spans 16 residues. Trimming removed 4 bases from V and 5 bases from J, with 20 bases in between. Per the germline V gene, CDR1 is KGHSH and CDR2 is LQKENI. The CDR3 spells CASSLSGHSPRYGYTF. The DNA for the CDR3 is TGTGCCAGCTCACTATCGGGACACTCACCCCGGTATGGCTACACCTTC.

The chain joins TRBV3-1 to TRBJ2-7; 10 bases line up with TRBD2. This CDR3 spans 17 amino acids. Germline lookup yields CDR1 LGHDT and CDR2 YNNKEL (reference sequence). The trim removed 0 bases at V and 5 bases at J, leaving 10 bases unmatched. The CDR3 DNA is TGTGCCAGCAGCCAAGAAATCGTCCTAGCGGGAGTCGACGAGCAGTACTTC. This translates into CASSQEIVLAGVDEQYF.

The rearrangement links TRBV24-1 to TRBJ2-1; TRBD2 matches at 14 bases. Germline trimming cut 2 bases from V and 6 bases from J; bases unmatched to any gene: 11. The CDR3 length is 19 residues. Germline V gives CDR1 KGHDR, CDR2 SFDVKD. CDR3 amino acids: CATSDSGLAGEGVSNEQFF. The CDR3 nucleotides read TGTGCCACCAGTGATTCGGGACTAGCGGGAGAGGGGGTAAGCAATGAGCAGTTCTTC.

CDR3 sequence reads: CASSFSAANEQYF. In DNA form, the CDR3 reads TGTGCCAGCAGTTTTTCTGCGGCCAATGAGCAGTACTTC. The rearrangement joins TRBV28 to TRBJ2-1; no reliable D call. The J call may not be correct, given that the DNA end is closer to TRBJ2-7. Per germline, CDR1 MDHEN and CDR2 SYDVKM. CDR3 length: 13 amino acids.

This clonotype was seen more than once but under ten times. The chain links TRBV20-1 to TRBJ1-5, with TRBD1 matching 7 bases. The ends lost 0 bases at V and 0 bases at J; junction bases unmatched: 5. CDR3 length: 16 amino acids. The germline V gene encodes CDR1 DFQATT and CDR2 SNEGSKA (reference sequence). Here the CDR3 reads CSARDAQGLSNQPQHF. The CDR3, as DNA: TGCAGTGCTAGAGACGCACAGGGGCTTAGCAATCAGCCCCAGCATTTT.

This clonotype appeared a few times. V gene TRBV20-1 combines with J gene TRBJ2-1, with 9 bases that match TRBD2. The germline V gene encodes CDR1 DFQATT and CDR2 SNEGSKA (reference sequence). V lost 6 bases and J lost 10; bases outside the gene matches: 7. This CDR3 region has 12 residues. The CDR3 spells CSATRLAAEQFF. CDR3 sequence (DNA): TGCAGTGCCACGAGACTAGCGGCCGAGCAGTTCTTC.

This clonotype was observed a few times. The rearrangement joins TRBV27 to TRBJ1-2, with a tentative D call TRBD1 (5 bases). The CDR3 runs 14 residues. CDR1 and CDR2 from the germline V gene are MNHEY and SMNVEV (reference sequence). Trimming took 7 bases from V and 4 from J, leaving 16 bases between them. CDR3 residues: CASTFPGASYGYTF. In nucleotides, the CDR3 is TGTGCCAGCACCTTCCCCGGGGCTTCCTATGGCTACACCTTC.

The CDR3 coding sequence is TGTGCCAGCAGCCTTAGAGACGGGACAGGGTGGTCACCCCTCCACTTT. It translates to CASSLRDGTGWSPLHF. The rearrangement uses TRBV3-1 and TRBJ1-6; TRBD1 agrees at 9 bases. CDR1 is LGHDT and CDR2 is YNNKEL in the germline V gene (reference sequence). The CDR3 is made up of 16 amino acids. Trimming removed 4 bases from V and 10 bases from J; junction bases left unmatched: 11.

This clonotype occurred a few times. V and J are TRBV6-2 or TRBV6-3 and TRBJ2-1, with 9 bases that match TRBD1. The CDR3 has 18 amino acids. Trimming at V came to 10 bases and at J to 3 bases, leaving 19 bases not matched to a gene. CDR1 and CDR2 from the germline V gene are MNHEY and SVGEGT. The CDR3 DNA reads as TGTGCCACTACCCAGAGGGACCGGGACAGGGCCCTCTACAATGAGCAGTTCTTC. This translates into CATTQRDRDRALYNEQFF.

This clonotype showed up just once. V and J are TRBV12-3 or TRBV12-4 and TRBJ1-5; 9 positions agree with TRBD1. Trimming cost V 0 bases and J 2 bases; bases outside gene matches: 2. The length of the CDR3 is 16 residues. The CDR3 bases are TGTGCCAGCAGTTTAGCATGGACAGGGGGCAATCAGCCCCAGCATTTT. Translation gives CASSLAWTGGNQPQHF.

V usage is TRBV12-3 or TRBV12-4 and J usage is TRBJ2-1, with 10 nucleotides matching TRBD1. The end of the DNA is better explained by TRBJ2-7, so the J call may be wrong. The CDR3 is made up of 17 amino acids. For the CDR3, the DNA is TGTGCCAGCAGGGGACAGGGGAGAGTGGTATCCTACAATGAGCAGTACTTC. Amino acids: CASRGQGRVVSYNEQYF.

In the case of this clonotype: Its ends do not fully match the called genes, so a read error is possible. The V and J genes are TRBV29-1 and TRBJ2-1, with 8 bases matching TRBD2. Germline-derived CDR1 and CDR2 are SQVTM and ANQGSEA. CDR3 length: 16 residues. CDR3 in amino acids: CNVVPIAGWRFHEQFF. DNA of the CDR3: TGCAACGTTGTCCCGATAGCGGGATGGAGGTTCCATGAGCAGTTCTTC.

J is TRBJ2-4 and V is TRBV18; 9 bases align to TRBD1. TRBJ2-7 matches the DNA end more closely, so the J call is doubtful. Germline CDR1 and CDR2: KGHSH and LQKENI. This CDR3 has 15 residues. CDR3 in amino acids: CASSPPVSDRGEQYF. CDR3 bases: TGTGCCAGCTCACCACCGGTCTCGGACAGGGGCGAGCAGTACTTC.

This clonotype has just a few counts. The chain's CDR3 is CASRGYASGGKETQYF. The CDR3 nucleotides read TGTGCCAGCCGGGGGTATGCTAGCGGGGGGAAAGAGACCCAGTACTTC. The rearrangement links TRBV6-6 to TRBJ2-5; 11 bases are a match to TRBD2. The CDR3 runs to 16 residues. V was pared by 8 bases and J by 3 bases, with 11 bases of the junction left unmatched. Germline CDR1 and CDR2: MNHNY and SVGAGI (reference sequence).

This clonotype has just a few counts. The V and J genes are TRBV4-1 and TRBJ2-1; D gene unclear. V gave up 2 bases and J gave up 0 bases, with 14 bases separating them. The CDR3 spans 17 residues. Germline CDR1 is MGHRA and CDR2 is YSYEKL. The CDR3: CASSQILRRSSYNEQFF. In nucleotides, the CDR3 is TGCGCCAGCAGCCAAATCCTTAGACGGAGCTCCTACAATGAGCAGTTCTTC.

This clonotype was detected ten times or more. The chain employs TRBV25-1 and TRBJ2-1, with D perhaps given as TRBD1 or TRBD2 (5 bases each). CDR1 and CDR2 from the germline V gene are MGHDK and SYGVNS. This CDR3 has 17 residues. Trimming pared 2 bases from V and 0 bases from J, leaving 14 bases between. The CDR3 loop reads CASSEKFRDHSYNEQFF. CDR3 nucleotide sequence: TGTGCCAGCAGTGAAAAGTTCCGGGACCACTCCTACAATGAGCAGTTCTTC. The full variable domain, completed using reference TRBV25-1 and TRBJ2-1, is EADIYQTPRYLVIGTGKKITLECSQTMGHDKMYWYQQDPGMELHLIHYSYGVNSTEKGDLSSESTVSRIRTEHFPLTLESARPSHTSQYLCASSEKFRDHSYNEQFFGPGTRLTVL.

The chain uses TRBV20-1 and TRBJ1-4; no reliable D call. The CDR3 length is 13 residues. The germline CDR1 and CDR2 sequences are DFQATT and SNEGSKA (reference sequence). Trimming removed 6 bases from V and 8 bases from J, with 16 bases in between. CDR3 DNA: TGCAGTGCGTCACATAGGCCGGAGGAAAAACTGTTTTTT. This encodes CSASHRPEEKLFF.

The chain carries TRBV4-2 and TRBJ2-3, with D possibly TRBD2 on 5 matching bases. Germline V CDR1 and CDR2: LGHNA, YNFKEQ. Trimming removed 0 bases at V and 0 bases at J, with 19 bases between. The CDR3 is 19 residues long. CDR3 nucleotide sequence: TGTGCCAGCAGCCAAGAGCTGGTTGTCCCGGGATCTAGCACAGATACGCAGTATTTT. Protein: CASSQELVVPGSSTDTQYF.

The chain has TRBV6-5 and TRBJ1-2, with a weak D call TRBD1 (5 bases). V lost 8 bases, J lost 4 bases, and 26 bases lay in between. This CDR3 is built from 17 residues. Per the germline V gene, CDR1 is MNHEY and CDR2 is SVGAGI. The CDR3 region has the DNA TGTGCCAGCCTTGACCTGAAGGGGACCCCTCAGGGCTATGGCTACACCTTC. This translates into CASLDLKGTPQGYGYTF.

In this sample, this clonotype turned up a few times. The CDR3 sequence is CASSPAPTEAFF. The DNA for the CDR3 is TGTGCCAGCTCACCGGCTCCCACTGAAGCTTTCTTT. V and J are TRBV18 and TRBJ1-1; D is unresolved. The germline CDR1 and CDR2 sequences are KGHSH and LQKENI. There are 12 residues in the CDR3. Between the trimmed V and J ends, which lost 3 bases and 4 bases, there was a span of 6 bases.

This chain joins TRBV12-3 or TRBV12-4 and TRBJ1-6, with 9 bases that match TRBD1. The CDR3 spans 16 residues. J lost 9 bases, V lost 2 bases, and 8 bases had no gene match. The CDR3 spells CASSLIGTGKTSPLHF. The CDR3 DNA is TGTGCCAGCAGTTTAATCGGGACAGGGAAGACTTCACCCCTCCACTTT.

A remark on this clonotype: Its ends do not fully match the called genes, so a read error is possible. The V and J genes are TRBV28 and TRBJ2-5; D is uncertain. The germline V gene encodes CDR1 MDHEN and CDR2 SYDVKM. This CDR3 is 17 amino acids long. As DNA, the CDR3 is TGTACCAGCAGTTTATCCCTCGCAGGCAGGATCCAAGAGACCCAGTACTTC. Its translation: CTSSLSLAGRIQETQYF.

The chain combines TRBV5-1 with TRBJ1-4; D possibly corresponds to TRBD1 (5 bases). CDR3 length: 15 residues. Germline V gene data show CDR1 as SGHRS and CDR2 as YFSETQ. Between the trimmed V and J ends, which lost 5 bases and 0 bases, there was a span of 11 bases. CDR3 bases: TGCGCCAGCAGGTGGGGGTTGACAACTAATGAAAAACTGTTTTTT. This encodes CASRWGLTTNEKLFF.

There are a few counts of this clonotype. The rearrangement joins TRBV20-1 to TRBJ1-2; D not certain. The CDR3 totals 13 residues. Looked up from germline, CDR1 is DFQATT and CDR2 is SNEGSKA (reference sequence). V was shortened by 6 bases and J by 0 bases, with 11 bases between the two germline ends. The CDR3 spells CSAHKGANYGYTF. The CDR3 DNA reads TGCAGTGCCCATAAAGGAGCTAACTATGGCTACACCTTC.